Below, 11 T cell receptor beta chains from the same sample are listed, as sequenced in a study of shared clonotypes between healthy human individuals (dated by TCRdb to 2020 to 2022). The library was obtained by the immunoSEQ multiplex PCR assay. The immuneACCESS repertoire file appears here via TCRdb, limited to in-frame rearrangements. These files lack a portion of the clones; in checked studies, under half of the deficit traces to unresolved V genes, and the cause of the others is not known. This sample holds under 2,500,000 clones; around 95% were observed only once. The ten largest clonotypes hold roughly 0.13% of the sample. Specimen: naive CD4+ T cells sorted from blood. Explained via the paper, the cell subset or site label denotes: CD45RA+ positively selected. These receptors all stem from a man aged 18 to 35 in good health.

As regards this clone: Different DNA sequences within this sample yield the same CDR3. The genes are TRBV6-5 and TRBJ1-3; D not resolved. The CDR3 runs 14 residues. V gave up 6 bases and J gave up 0 bases, with 9 bases separating them. Germline V lookup: CDR1 MNHEY, CDR2 SVGAGI. Here the CDR3 reads CASSRGSSGNTIYF. The CDR3 DNA sequence: TGTGCCAGCAGCCGCGGGAGCTCTGGAAACACCATATATTTT.

The rearrangement uses TRBV6-5 and TRBJ2-1; D is ambiguous. Between the trimmed V and J ends, which lost 6 bases and 6 bases, there was a span of 6 bases. This CDR3 has 11 residues. In germline, CDR1 is MNHEY, CDR2 SVGAGI. This CDR3 is CASSRTNEQFF. CDR3 nucleotide sequence: TGTGCCAGCAGCCGAACCAATGAGCAGTTCTTC.

The chain recombines TRBV28 with TRBJ2-2, with D unresolved. CDR1 and CDR2 from the germline V gene are MDHEN and SYDVKM. This CDR3 contains 14 residues. V lost 3 bases, J lost 3 bases, and 8 bases lay in between. The CDR3 DNA sequence: TGTGCCAGCAGTTTCGGTCGGCACACCGGGGAGCTGTTTTTT. Its translation: CASSFGRHTGELFF.

The chain couples TRBV5-1 to TRBJ2-7; 9 bases agree with TRBD1. With V trimmed by 5 bases and J by 7 bases, 10 bases remained unmatched. Germline V gene sequence: CDR1 SGHRS, CDR2 YFSETQ. The CDR3 totals 14 residues. This chain's CDR3 is CASSPGTGLREQYF. Written as DNA, the CDR3 is TGCGCCAGCAGTCCCGGGACAGGGCTTAGGGAGCAGTACTTC. Drawing the rest from reference TRBV5-1 and TRBJ2-7, the complete variable domain is KAGVTQTPRYLIKTRGQQVTLSCSPISGHRSVSWYQQTPGQGLQFLFEYFSETQRNKGNFPGRFSGRQFSNSRSEMNVSTLELGDSALYLCASSPGTGLREQYFGPGTRLTVT.

The gene calls are TRBV19 and TRBJ1-2; no reliable D call. Germline CDR1 LNHDA, CDR2 SQIVND (reference sequence). Trimming removed 7 bases from V and 0 bases from J, with 12 bases in between. The CDR3 loop spans 14 amino acids. The CDR3 loop is CASKTSPTNYGYTF. For the CDR3, the DNA is TGTGCCAGTAAAACGTCCCCTACTAACTATGGCTACACCTTC.

The genes are TRBV10-1 and TRBJ2-1, with TRBD1 matching over 7 bases. The CDR3 is 16 residues long. V was pared by 4 bases and J by 12 bases, with 18 bases of the junction left unmatched. CDR1 is WNHNN and CDR2 is SYGVQD in the germline V gene (reference sequence). DNA of the CDR3: TGCGCCAGCAGTGGGGAGCCCTTGACAGCCCCAGGGGGGCAGTTCTTC. Amino acid sequence: CASSGEPLTAPGGQFF.

The rearrangement joins TRBV5-5 to TRBJ2-7, with D perhaps TRBD1 or TRBD2 (5 bases each). The ends were cut back, 0 bases at V and 2 bases at J, with 12 bases in the middle. This CDR3 region has 15 residues. Looked up from germline, CDR1 is SGHKS and CDR2 is YYEKEE (reference sequence). The CDR3 protein is CASSLALRDPYEQYF. CDR3 DNA: TGTGCCAGCAGCTTGGCGCTCCGGGACCCCTACGAGCAGTACTTC. Full variable domain (remainder filled in from reference TRBV5-5 and TRBJ2-7): DAGVTQSPTHLIKTRGQQVTLRCSPISGHKSVSWYQQVLGQGPQFIFQYYEKEERGRGNFPDRFSARQFPNYSSELNVNALLLGDSALYLCASSLALRDPYEQYFGPGTRLTVT.

As to this clone: Other DNA sequences from this sample encode an identical CDR3 as well. The chain carries TRBV18 and TRBJ1-1; D ambiguous. V gave up 2 bases and J gave up 0 bases, with 10 bases separating them. The CDR3 length is 15 residues. Germline CDR1 is KGHSH and CDR2 is LQKENI. CDR3 bases: TGTGCCAGCTCACCAGGATCACCGATGAACACTGAAGCTTTCTTT. It yields the protein CASSPGSPMNTEAFF.

V gene TRBV25-1 combines with J gene TRBJ2-1, with 7 bases lining up with TRBD2. The CDR3 runs 15 residues. The junction had 9 bases not matched to a gene; V was cut back by 4 bases and J by 6 bases. The germline V gene has CDR1 MGHDK and CDR2 SYGVNS. The CDR3 DNA follows: TGTGCCAGCAGTGGGTTGCGGGGGTACTCCAATGAGCAGTTCTTC. Encoded protein: CASSGLRGYSNEQFF.

The gene calls are TRBV5-1 and TRBJ2-1; D tentatively fits TRBD1 or TRBD2 (6 bases each). Germline lookup yields CDR1 SGHRS and CDR2 YFSETQ. The CDR3 runs to 15 residues. Trimming pared 7 bases from V and 7 bases from J, leaving 21 bases between. CDR3 protein: CASVPGAGRGNEQFF. The CDR3 coding sequence is TGCGCCAGCGTCCCGGGGGCGGGAAGAGGAAATGAGCAGTTCTTC.

This clone was seen only once. This chain uses TRBV6-4 with TRBJ2-3, with 10 bases identical to TRBD2. The V and J ends lost 6 bases and 0 bases, in that order; junction bases with no gene match: 3. Germline loops: CDR1 MRHNA, CDR2 SNTAGT. This CDR3 has 15 amino acids. Here the CDR3 reads CASRTSGTSTDTQYF. CDR3 nucleotides: TGTGCCAGCAGAACTAGCGGGACTAGCACAGATACGCAGTATTTT.